Following are 17 T cell receptor beta chains from one sample sequenced in a study of cytomegalovirus exposure and HLA in healthy donors. Researchers ran the PCR with 60 Vbeta and 13 Jbeta primers. Method: immunoSEQ multiplex PCR; TCRdb's copy keeps in-frame clones and lacks some. The sample has about 200,000 clones; approximately 86% are singletons. The specimen was PBMCs. The receptors here all came from a woman aged 25-40 years in good health and CMV-seronegative.

Here the CDR3 reads CASSRDRELTEAFF. CDR3 coding DNA: TGTGCCAGCTCACGGGACAGGGAACTCACTGAAGCTTTCTTT. The chain uses TRBV18 and TRBJ1-1, with TRBD1 identical over 9 bases. Germline V CDR1 and CDR2: KGHSH, LQKENI. The V gene end was trimmed by 4 bases and the J gene end by 4 bases; junction bases not matched to a gene: 4. The CDR3 length is 14 residues.

This chain connects TRBV6-1 to TRBJ2-7; D is perhaps TRBD1 (5 bases). This CDR3 is 15 amino acids long. Trimming cost V 2 bases and J 0 bases, with 11 bases left between them. CDR1 and CDR2 (germline): MNHNS, SASEGT. In DNA form, the CDR3 reads TGTGCCAGCAGTGAATTGGCAGGGCTCTCCTACGAGCAGTACTTC. Residues: CASSELAGLSYEQYF.

The rearrangement uses TRBV27 and TRBJ2-2, with 12 bases fitting TRBD2. The CDR3 covers 16 residues. Looked up from germline, CDR1 is MNHEY and CDR2 is SMNVEV (reference sequence). V lost 4 bases, J lost 2 bases, and 2 bases stayed unmatched. CDR3 nucleotide sequence: TGTGCCAGCAGTTCGGGACTAGCGGGTAACACCGGGGAGCTGTTTTTT. Encoded protein: CASSSGLAGNTGELFF.

This sequence joins TRBV4-1 and TRBJ2-7, with 7 bases fitting TRBD2. The CDR3 spans 16 residues. V lost 0 bases to trimming and J lost 0 bases; unmatched junction nucleotides: 5. Germline-derived CDR1 and CDR2 are MGHRA and YSYEKL. The CDR3 sequence is CASSQEGAGSSYEQYF. The CDR3 DNA reads TGCGCCAGCAGCCAAGAGGGAGCGGGAAGCTCCTACGAGCAGTACTTC.

This clone occurred a few times. The J gene is TRBJ1-1, the V gene TRBV5-1, with D perhaps matching TRBD1 (5 bases). Germline CDR1 is SGHRS and CDR2 is YFSETQ. CDR3 length: 13 amino acids. V was trimmed by 4 bases and J by 1 base, leaving 8 bases between them. CDR3 protein: CASSPGENTEAFF. The CDR3 coding sequence is TGCGCCAGCAGCCCGGGGGAGAACACTGAAGCTTTCTTT.

The chain has TRBV5-1 and TRBJ1-1; D remains unclear. Germline CDR1 is SGHRS and CDR2 is YFSETQ. Trimming shortened V by 3 bases and J by 1 base, and 7 bases separated the two germline ends. The CDR3 is made up of 13 amino acids. CDR3 DNA: TGCGCCAGCAGCTCCGAGGGGAACACTGAAGCTTTCTTT. This codes for CASSSEGNTEAFF.

V and J are TRBV6-6 and TRBJ2-2; 10 bases fit TRBD1. From germline, CDR1 is MNHNY and CDR2 SVGAGI (reference sequence). V gave up 2 bases and J gave up 5 bases; unmatched junction bases: 5. The CDR3 sequence is 16 residues long. The CDR3 DNA sequence: TGTGCCAGCAGTTACGGCGGGGACAGGGGAACCGGGGAGCTGTTTTTT. It translates to CASSYGGDRGTGELFF.

The chain employs TRBV5-1 and TRBJ2-3; 7 bases align to TRBD1. The germline gives CDR1 SGHRS, CDR2 YFSETQ. CDR3 length: 15 amino acids. Trimming cost V 4 bases and J 1 base; bases outside gene matches: 6. The DNA of the CDR3 is TGCGCCAGCAGCCCGGACAGGATTGGCACAGATACGCAGTATTTT. Translation: CASSPDRIGTDTQYF.

The rearrangement links TRBV29-1 to TRBJ1-1; perhaps TRBD1 as D (6 bases). Germline CDR1 SQVTM, CDR2 ANQGSEA. This CDR3 region has 14 residues. V shed 3 bases and J shed 6 bases, with 17 bases lying between them. The CDR3 loop is CSVDGGLKGAEAFF. The CDR3 region has the DNA TGCAGCGTTGACGGGGGGCTAAAAGGCGCTGAAGCTTTCTTT.

This clone was picked up one time. This chain links TRBV7-8 with TRBJ2-1; TRBD1 aligns across 8 bases. This CDR3 has 19 residues. Germline V gene sequence: CDR1 SGHVS, CDR2 FQNEAQ. V trimming: 0 bases; J trimming: 4 bases; junction bases outside the gene matches: 14. CDR3 DNA sequence: TGTGCCAGCAGCTTAGCGGCAAGGACAGGGAGTGGAAATTACAATGAGCAGTTCTTC. This encodes CASSLAARTGSGNYNEQFF.

V is TRBV5-1 and J is TRBJ1-2; D may be TRBD1 (5 bases). Germline values: CDR1 SGHRS, CDR2 YFSETQ. Between the trimmed V and J ends, which lost 4 bases and 3 bases, there was a span of 13 bases. This CDR3 has 14 residues. CDR3 protein: CASSGETGYYGYTF. CDR3 DNA: TGCGCCAGCAGCGGGGAAACAGGCTACTATGGCTACACCTTC. Full variable domain (outside the CDR3, taken from reference TRBV5-1 and TRBJ1-2): KAGVTQTPRYLIKTRGQQVTLSCSPISGHRSVSWYQQTPGQGLQFLFEYFSETQRNKGNFPGRFSGRQFSNSRSEMNVSTLELGDSALYLCASSGETGYYGYTFGSGTRLTVV.

This sequence joins TRBV6-6 and TRBJ2-3, with 8 bases that match TRBD1. This CDR3 is built from 16 residues. Looked up from germline, CDR1 is MNHNY and CDR2 is SVGAGI (reference sequence). J gave up 5 bases and V 4 bases, and 11 bases lay outside the gene matches. Here the CDR3 DNA reads TGTGCCAGCAGTTTCCTTCTCGGGACAGGCCGAGATACGCAGTATTTT. This sequence encodes CASSFLLGTGRDTQYF.

The V gene is TRBV9, the J gene TRBJ1-3; no clear D. V was trimmed by 4 bases and J by 0 bases, leaving 8 bases between them. Germline CDR1 and CDR2: SGDLS and YYNGEE. The CDR3 sequence is 14 residues long. CDR3 coding DNA: TGTGCCAGCAGCTACAGTAGCTCTGGAAACACCATATATTTT. Translating it yields CASSYSSSGNTIYF.

The chain has TRBV30 and TRBJ2-7; perhaps TRBD1 as D (6 bases). Trimming took off 0 bases at V and 6 bases at J, with 12 bases between the two ends. Germline assignment: CDR1 GTSNPN and CDR2 SVGIG (reference sequence). The CDR3 sequence is 13 residues long. CDR3 DNA: TGTGCCTGGAGTGTCAGACAGGACTCCGAGCAGTACTTC. Translating it yields CAWSVRQDSEQYF.

This clone appeared once. The junction and the germline gene differ at one end; a read error may be behind it. The rearrangement links TRBV7-9 to TRBJ2-5; 9 bases are shared with TRBD1. Looked up from germline, CDR1 is SEHNR and CDR2 is FQNEAQ (reference sequence). The CDR3 loop spans 16 amino acids. The CDR3 DNA reads TGTTCCAGCAGCTCCCTACCGGGACAGGGAGGGGAGACCCAGTACTTC. This encodes CSSSSLPGQGGETQYF.

The chain couples TRBV7-9 to TRBJ2-7; D call uncertain. The CDR3 loop spans 14 amino acids. Germline V gene data show CDR1 as SEHNR and CDR2 as FQNEAQ (reference sequence). V shed 2 bases and J shed 5 bases, with 13 bases lying between them. CDR3 DNA sequence: TGTGCCAGCAGCTTATCCAGGTACGCCCACGAGCAGTACTTC. This codes for CASSLSRYAHEQYF.

The V gene is TRBV4-1, the J gene TRBJ2-1; the match to TRBD2 covers 8 bases. With V trimmed by 0 bases and J by 4 bases, 5 bases remained unmatched. This CDR3 region has 16 residues. Germline values: CDR1 MGHRA, CDR2 YSYEKL. DNA of the CDR3: TGCGCCAGCAGCCAAGATATTTCGGGAGGGTACAATGAGCAGTTCTTC. Translating it yields CASSQDISGGYNEQFF.